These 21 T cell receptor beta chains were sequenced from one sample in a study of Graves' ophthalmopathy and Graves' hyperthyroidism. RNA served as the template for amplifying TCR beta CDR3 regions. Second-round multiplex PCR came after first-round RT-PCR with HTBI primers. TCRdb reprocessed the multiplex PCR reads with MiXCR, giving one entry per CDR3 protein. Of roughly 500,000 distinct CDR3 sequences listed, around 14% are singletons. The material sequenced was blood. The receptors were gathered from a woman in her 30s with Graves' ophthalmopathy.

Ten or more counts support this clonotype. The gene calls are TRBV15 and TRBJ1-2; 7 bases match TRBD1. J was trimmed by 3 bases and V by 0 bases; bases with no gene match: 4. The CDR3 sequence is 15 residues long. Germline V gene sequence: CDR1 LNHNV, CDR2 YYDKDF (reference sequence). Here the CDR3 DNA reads TGTGCCACCAGCAGAGATCGAGGGGGCGACTATGGCTACACCTTC. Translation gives CATSRDRGGDYGYTF.

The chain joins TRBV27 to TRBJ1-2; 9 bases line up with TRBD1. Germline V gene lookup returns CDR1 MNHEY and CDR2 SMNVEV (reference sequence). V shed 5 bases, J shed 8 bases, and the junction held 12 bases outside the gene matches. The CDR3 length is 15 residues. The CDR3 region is CASSPGTGLFRGYTF. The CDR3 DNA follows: TGTGCCAGCAGTCCTGGGACAGGGTTATTTCGGGGCTACACCTTC.

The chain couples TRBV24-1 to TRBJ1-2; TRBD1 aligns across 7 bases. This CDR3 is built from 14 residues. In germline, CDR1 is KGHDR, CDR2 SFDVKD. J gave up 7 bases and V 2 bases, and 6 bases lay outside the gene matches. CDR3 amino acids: CATSDSNRGRGYTF. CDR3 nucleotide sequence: TGTGCCACCAGTGATTCAAACAGGGGCCGTGGCTACACCTTC.

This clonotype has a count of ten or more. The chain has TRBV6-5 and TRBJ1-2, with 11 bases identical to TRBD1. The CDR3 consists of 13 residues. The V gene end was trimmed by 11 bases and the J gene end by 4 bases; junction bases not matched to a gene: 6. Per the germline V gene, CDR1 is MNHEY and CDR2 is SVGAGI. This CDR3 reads CAGQGAKSYGYTF. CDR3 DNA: TGTGCCGGACAGGGGGCGAAGAGCTATGGCTACACCTTC.

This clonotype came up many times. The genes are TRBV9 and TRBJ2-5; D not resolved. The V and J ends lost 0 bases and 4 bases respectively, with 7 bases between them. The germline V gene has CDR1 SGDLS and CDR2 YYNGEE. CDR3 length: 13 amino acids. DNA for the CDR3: TGTGCCAGCAGCGTAGAACTGCGAGAGACCCAGTACTTC. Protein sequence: CASSVELRETQYF. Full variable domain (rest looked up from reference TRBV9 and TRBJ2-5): DSGVTQTPKHLITATGQRVTLRCSPRSGDLSVYWYQQSLDQGLQFLIQYYNGEERAKGNILERFSAQQFPDLHSELNLSSLELGDSALYFCASSVELRETQYFGPGTRLLVL.

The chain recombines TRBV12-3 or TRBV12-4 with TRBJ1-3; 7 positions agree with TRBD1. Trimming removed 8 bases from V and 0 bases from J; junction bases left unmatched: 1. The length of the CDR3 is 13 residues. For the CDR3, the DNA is TGTGCCAGCGGGGACAGCTCTGGAAACACCATATATTTT. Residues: CASGDSSGNTIYF.

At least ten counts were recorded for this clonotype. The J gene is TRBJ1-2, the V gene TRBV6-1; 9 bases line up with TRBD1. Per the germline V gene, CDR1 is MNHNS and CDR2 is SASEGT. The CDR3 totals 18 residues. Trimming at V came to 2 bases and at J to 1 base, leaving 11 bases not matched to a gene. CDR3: CASSEWPPWDRVNYGYTF. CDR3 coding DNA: TGTGCCAGCAGTGAATGGCCGCCTTGGGACAGGGTTAACTATGGCTACACCTTC.

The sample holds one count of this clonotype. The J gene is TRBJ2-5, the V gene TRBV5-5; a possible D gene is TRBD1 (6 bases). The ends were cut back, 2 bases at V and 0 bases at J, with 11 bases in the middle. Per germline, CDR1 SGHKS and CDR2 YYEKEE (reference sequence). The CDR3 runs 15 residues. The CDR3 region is CASSFFQGYQETQYF. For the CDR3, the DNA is TGTGCCAGCAGCTTTTTCCAGGGGTACCAAGAGACCCAGTACTTC.

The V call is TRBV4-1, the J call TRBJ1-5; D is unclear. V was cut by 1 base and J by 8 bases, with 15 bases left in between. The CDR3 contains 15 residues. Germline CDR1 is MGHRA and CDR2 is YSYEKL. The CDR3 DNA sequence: TGCGCCAGCAGCCAAGGGTGGTCACAGTTAGAGCCCCAGCATTTT. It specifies CASSQGWSQLEPQHF.

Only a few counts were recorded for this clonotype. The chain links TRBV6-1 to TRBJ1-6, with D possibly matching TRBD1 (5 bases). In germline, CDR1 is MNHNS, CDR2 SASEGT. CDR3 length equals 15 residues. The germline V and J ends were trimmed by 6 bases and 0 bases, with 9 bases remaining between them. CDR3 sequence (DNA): TGTGCCAGCAGCTGGGGGAGCTCCTATAATTCACCCCTCCACTTT. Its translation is CASSWGSSYNSPLHF.

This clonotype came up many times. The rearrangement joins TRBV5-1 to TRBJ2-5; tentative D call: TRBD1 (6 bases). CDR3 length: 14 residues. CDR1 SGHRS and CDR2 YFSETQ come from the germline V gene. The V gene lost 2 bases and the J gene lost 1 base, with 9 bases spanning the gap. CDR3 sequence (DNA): TGCGCCAGCAGCTTTACAGGGTTCCAAGAGACCCAGTACTTC. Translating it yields CASSFTGFQETQYF.

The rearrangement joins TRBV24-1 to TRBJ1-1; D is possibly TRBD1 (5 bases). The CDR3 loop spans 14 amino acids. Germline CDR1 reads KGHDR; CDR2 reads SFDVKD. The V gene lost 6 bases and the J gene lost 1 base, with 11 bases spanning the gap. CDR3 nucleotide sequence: TGTGCCACCAGTCAGGGCAGGGCGAACACTGAAGCTTTCTTT. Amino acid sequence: CATSQGRANTEAFF.

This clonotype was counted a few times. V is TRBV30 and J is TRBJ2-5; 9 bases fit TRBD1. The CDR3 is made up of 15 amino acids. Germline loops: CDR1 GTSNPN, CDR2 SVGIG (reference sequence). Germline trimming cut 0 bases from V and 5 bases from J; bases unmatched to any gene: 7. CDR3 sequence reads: CAWSVKTGGLETQYF. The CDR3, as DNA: TGTGCCTGGAGTGTAAAAACAGGGGGCTTGGAGACCCAGTACTTC.

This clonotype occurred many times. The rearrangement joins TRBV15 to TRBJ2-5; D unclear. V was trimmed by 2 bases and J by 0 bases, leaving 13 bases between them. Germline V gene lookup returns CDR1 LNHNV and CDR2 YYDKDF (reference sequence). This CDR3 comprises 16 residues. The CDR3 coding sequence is TGTGCCACCAGCAGATGGGGATTGTTGGACCAAGAGACCCAGTACTTC. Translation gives CATSRWGLLDQETQYF.

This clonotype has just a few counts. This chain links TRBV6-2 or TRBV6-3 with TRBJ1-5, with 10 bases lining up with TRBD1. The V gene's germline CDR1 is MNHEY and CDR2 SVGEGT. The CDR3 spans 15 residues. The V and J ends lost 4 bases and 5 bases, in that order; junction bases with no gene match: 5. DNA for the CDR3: TGTGCCAGCAGTTCTCCGGGACAGGGGTATCAGCCCCAGCATTTT. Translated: CASSSPGQGYQPQHF.

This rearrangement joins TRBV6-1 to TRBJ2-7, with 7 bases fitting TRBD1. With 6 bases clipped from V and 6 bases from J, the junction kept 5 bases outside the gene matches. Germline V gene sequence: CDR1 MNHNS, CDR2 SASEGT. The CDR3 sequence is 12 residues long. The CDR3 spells CASSLDRVEQYF. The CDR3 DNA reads TGTGCCAGCAGCCTCGACAGGGTCGAGCAGTACTTC.

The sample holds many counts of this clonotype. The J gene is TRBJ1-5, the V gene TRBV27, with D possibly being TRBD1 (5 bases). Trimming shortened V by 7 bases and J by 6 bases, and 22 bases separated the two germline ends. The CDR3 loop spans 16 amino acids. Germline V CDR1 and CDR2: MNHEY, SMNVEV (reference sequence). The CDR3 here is CASKPKAGTSGQPQHF. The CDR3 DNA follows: TGTGCCAGCAAGCCGAAGGCAGGGACGAGTGGTCAGCCCCAGCATTTT.

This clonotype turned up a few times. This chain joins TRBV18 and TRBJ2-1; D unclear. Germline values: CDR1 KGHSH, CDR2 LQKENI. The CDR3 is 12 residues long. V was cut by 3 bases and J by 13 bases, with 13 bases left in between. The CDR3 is CASSPTTQEQFF. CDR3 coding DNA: TGTGCCAGCTCACCGACGACCCAAGAACAGTTCTTC.

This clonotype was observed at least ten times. The CDR3 loop reads CASSLTSVTGELFF. CDR3 DNA: TGTGCCAGCAGTTTGACCAGCGTGACCGGGGAGCTGTTTTTT. This sequence joins TRBV6-5 and TRBJ2-2; unclear D gene. The CDR3 is made up of 14 amino acids. CDR1 MNHEY and CDR2 SVGAGI come from the germline V gene. Between the trimmed V and J ends, which lost 4 bases and 5 bases, there was a span of 11 bases.

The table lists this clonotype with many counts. CDR3 amino acids: CASSYFGESGYGYTF. CDR3 coding DNA: TGTGCCAGCAGTTACTTCGGGGAGTCTGGCTATGGCTACACCTTC. The V and J genes are TRBV6-5 and TRBJ1-2; D gene unclear. The germline CDR1 and CDR2 sequences are MNHEY and SVGAGI. V lost 1 base and J 4 bases, leaving 13 bases between the germline ends. This CDR3 spans 15 amino acids.

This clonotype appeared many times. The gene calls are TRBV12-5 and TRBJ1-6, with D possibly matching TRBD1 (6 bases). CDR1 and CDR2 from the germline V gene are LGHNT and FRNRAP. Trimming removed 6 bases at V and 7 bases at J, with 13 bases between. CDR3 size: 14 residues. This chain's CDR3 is CASGPDSPNSPLHF. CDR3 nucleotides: TGTGCTAGTGGACCGGACAGCCCAAATTCACCCCTCCACTTT.